Shown below are 3 T cell receptor beta chains from a single sample sequenced in a study of PD-1 blockade in classical Hodgkin lymphoma. Indicated time point: cycle 4 day 1 (C4D1), after five to seven weeks of nivolumab. Each of the patients experienced relapse following autologous stem cell transplantation, and their brentuximab vedotin exposure differed. With magnetic negative selection, CD4+ T cells were purified from PBMCs that had been thawed. The repertoire was sequenced with immunoSEQ multiplex PCR; TCRdb's copy has only in-frame clones and lacks some. Among 25,000 to 35,000 clones listed, around 85% were seen once. This specimen was CD4+ T cells from blood, taken before the fourth cycle of nivolumab. The receptors stem from a human donor with classical Hodgkin lymphoma.

The table lists this clone with a count of one. This chain links TRBV27 with TRBJ1-1; D is uncertain. Germline CDR1 reads MNHEY; CDR2 reads SMNVEV (reference sequence). V lost 5 bases and J lost 5, with 27 bases in between. The CDR3 is made up of 18 amino acids. CDR3 residues: CASSESLPTPVMVTEAFF. The CDR3, as DNA: TGTGCCAGCAGTGAATCTCTCCCGACTCCGGTAATGGTAACTGAAGCTTTCTTT.

V and J are TRBV6-6 and TRBJ2-3; 8 nucleotides agree with TRBD2. The V gene's germline CDR1 is MNHNY and CDR2 SVGAGI (reference sequence). This CDR3 region has 14 residues. V gave up 5 bases and J gave up 3 bases; unmatched junction bases: 4. Here the CDR3 reads CASSLGLATDTQYF. DNA of the CDR3: TGTGCCAGCAGTCTCGGACTAGCTACAGATACGCAGTATTTT.

This chain's CDR3 is CASSLAGTGYGYTF. In DNA, the CDR3 is TGCGCCAGCAGCTTGGCCGGAACAGGCTATGGCTACACCTTC. The rearrangement uses TRBV5-1 and TRBJ1-2; maybe TRBD1 (5 bases). The V gene lost 0 bases and the J gene lost 4 bases, with 10 bases spanning the gap. The CDR3 has 14 residues. CDR1 is SGHRS and CDR2 is YFSETQ in the germline V gene.